A single T cell receptor (beta chain) is shown here with its context. The antigen remains unidentified. Both 60 Vbeta primers and 13 Jbeta primers went into the PCR. Assay: immunoSEQ multiplex PCR; the TCRdb copy retains only in-frame clones and omits some. The sample consists of some 190,000 clones, about 85% of them appearing once. Nominally healthy donors provided the samples, though records likely missed some immune exposures. Per the germline V gene, CDR1 is MNHNY and CDR2 is SVGAGI (reference sequence). The CDR3 has 16 residues. Losses at the gene ends were 6 bases for V and 3 bases for J; bases not matched to a gene: 8. The data stem from a study of cytomegalovirus exposure and HLA in healthy donors. Study overall: Roughly 85 million unique TCRs from HLA-typed donors made up an early data release. Study conclusions and caveats: The study found most TCR sequences rare, yet found some public TCRs in many donors. Presence/absence analysis assumed near-uniform sequencing depth across donors.

The sequence was obtained from a boy younger than 10 in good health and CMV-seronegative. The V gene is TRBV6-6, the J gene TRBJ2-1; 10 bases map to TRBD1. Sequenced: PBMCs. CDR3 amino acids: CASRASGTGDYNEQFF. The CDR3 DNA follows: TGTGCCAGCAGAGCGTCCGGGACAGGGGACTACAATGAGCAGTTCTTC.